The 15 T cell receptor beta chains reported below all come from one sample, sequenced in a study of blood T cell repertoires in COVID-19. Here immunoSEQ multiplex PCR was the method, and the copy in TCRdb shows in-frame clones only, minus some. Altogether about 170,000 clones are present, 84% being singletons, with the ten largest covering approximately 14%. Sequencing input: peripheral blood. The receptors come from an older woman with COVID-19, enrolled during active disease.

The rearrangement links TRBV19 to TRBJ2-4, with 9 bases matching TRBD2. Germline V lookup: CDR1 LNHDA, CDR2 SQIVND (reference sequence). This CDR3 has 16 residues. V shed 5 bases, J shed 0 bases, and the junction held 5 bases outside the gene matches. The CDR3 DNA reads as TGTGCCAGTAGTGGTGGGACTAGCAGAGCCAAAAACATTCAGTACTTC. Protein product: CASSGGTSRAKNIQYF.

This clone was seen a handful of times. The rearrangement uses TRBV29-1 and TRBJ2-1; TRBD2 matches 12 bases. Germline V gene lookup returns CDR1 SQVTM and CDR2 ANQGSEA. The CDR3 totals 12 residues. Germline trimming cut 7 bases from V and 8 bases from J; bases unmatched to any gene: 3. The CDR3 DNA sequence: TGCAGCGCTAGCGGGGGGGCTTATGAGCAGTTCTTC. Its translation is CSASGGAYEQFF.

The gene calls are TRBV7-7 and TRBJ2-6; 11 bases map to TRBD1. The CDR3 sequence is 16 residues long. The V gene's germline CDR1 is SSHAT and CDR2 FNYEAQ (reference sequence). V lost 10 bases, J lost 0 bases, and 5 bases stayed unmatched. The CDR3 DNA reads TGTGCCACCGGACAGGGGGCTCCCTCTGGGGCCAACGTCCTGACTTTC. This gives the protein CATGQGAPSGANVLTF.

This chain joins TRBV7-2 and TRBJ2-5, with D perhaps matching TRBD1 (6 bases). V lost 5 bases to trimming and J lost 5 bases, with 18 bases between them. The CDR3 totals 15 residues. Germline CDR1 SGHTA, CDR2 FQGNSA. In nucleotides, the CDR3 is TGTGCCAGCAGCGCTAATCAGGGGATGTGGGAGACCCAGTACTTC. Translating gives CASSANQGMWETQYF.

The chain recombines TRBV3-1 (or the pseudogene TRBV3-2) with TRBJ2-2; 9 positions agree with TRBD1. The junction had 4 bases not matched to a gene; V was cut back by 4 bases and J by 4 bases. This CDR3 region has 15 residues. The germline gives CDR1 LGHDT, CDR2 YNNKEL (reference sequence). The CDR3 loop reads CASSRETGGTGELFF. Here the CDR3 DNA reads TGTGCCAGCAGCCGGGAGACAGGGGGCACCGGGGAGCTGTTTTTT.

The chain joins TRBV15 to TRBJ2-1; 13 bases agree with TRBD2. V shed 1 base, J shed 4 bases, and the junction held 7 bases outside the gene matches. Germline assignment: CDR1 LNHNV and CDR2 YYDKDF (reference sequence). CDR3 length: 18 amino acids. The CDR3 here is CATSRVAGLAGRYNEQFF. CDR3 nucleotide sequence: TGTGCCACCAGCAGAGTTGCGGGACTAGCGGGAAGATACAATGAGCAGTTCTTC.

The CDR3 sequence is CASSATSGEQYV. As DNA, the CDR3 is TGTGCCAGCAGCGCAACTAGCGGCGAGCAGTACGTC. The chain has TRBV2 and TRBJ2-7; TRBD2 agrees at 8 bases. The V and J ends lost 6 bases and 6 bases, in that order; junction bases with no gene match: 4. The CDR3 spans 12 residues. Germline V lookup: CDR1 SNHLY, CDR2 FYNNEI.

V is TRBV2 and J is TRBJ1-4; 9 nucleotides agree with TRBD1. The germline CDR1 and CDR2 sequences are SNHLY and FYNNEI. This CDR3 region has 15 residues. The junction had 11 bases not matched to a gene; V was cut back by 8 bases and J by 7 bases. CDR3: CASDPRGQGGEKLFF. The CDR3 coding sequence is TGTGCCAGCGACCCAAGGGGACAGGGAGGTGAAAAACTGTTTTTT.

V and J are TRBV7-9 and TRBJ1-1; 8 bases are a match to TRBD1. This CDR3 has 16 amino acids. In germline, CDR1 is SEHNR, CDR2 FQNEAQ (reference sequence). J gave up 5 bases and V 8 bases, and 16 bases lay outside the gene matches. CDR3 sequence (DNA): TGTGCCAGCGCCGAACTGGCCAGGGGGCTTCGGACTGAAGCTTTCTTT. As protein: CASAELARGLRTEAFF.

This clone was picked up one time. The chain uses TRBV7-3 and TRBJ1-1; the match to TRBD1 covers 7 bases. This CDR3 is 14 amino acids long. V trimming: 4 bases; J trimming: 11 bases; junction bases outside the gene matches: 13. In germline, CDR1 is SGHTA, CDR2 FQGTGA. The CDR3 DNA reads TGTGCCAGCAGCTCATCAACAGGGGAAGGGGACGCTTTCTTT. It is translated as CASSSSTGEGDAFF. Full variable domain (missing parts from reference TRBV7-3 and TRBJ1-1): GAGVSQTPSNKVTEKGKYVELRCDPISGHTALYWYRQSLGQGPEFLIYFQGTGAADDSGLPNDRFFAVRPEGSVSTLKIQRTERGDSAVYLCASSSSTGEGDAFFGQGTRLTVV.

The CDR3 DNA follows: TGTGCCAGCAGCAATGTTAATGACACTGAAGCTTTCTTT. Protein: CASSNVNDTEAFF. V gene TRBV21-1 combines with J gene TRBJ1-1. TRBV21-1 is tagged as a pseudogene. The CDR3 is made up of 13 amino acids.

The CDR3 spells CASRPSTSGSYNEQFF. CDR3 nucleotides: TGTGCCAGCAGACCTTCGACTAGCGGGAGTTACAATGAGCAGTTCTTC. This chain links TRBV7-2 with TRBJ2-1, with 12 bases that match TRBD2. This CDR3 spans 16 amino acids. After removal of 6 bases from V and 4 bases from J, the junction contained 7 bases not matched to a gene. Germline assignment: CDR1 SGHTA and CDR2 FQGNSA.

The J gene is TRBJ1-4, the V gene TRBV28; 8 bases agree with TRBD1. This CDR3 contains 15 residues. Germline loops: CDR1 MDHEN, CDR2 SYDVKM. After removal of 5 bases from V and 7 bases from J, the junction contained 9 bases not matched to a gene. The CDR3 is CASSARAGGVEKLFF. The CDR3 DNA is TGTGCCAGCAGTGCCCGGGCAGGGGGCGTTGAAAAACTGTTTTTT.

The chain carries TRBV27 and TRBJ1-5; D is undetermined. Germline-derived CDR1 and CDR2 are MNHEY and SMNVEV (reference sequence). The CDR3 has 16 amino acids. Between the trimmed V and J ends, which lost 2 bases and 0 bases, there was a span of 11 bases. CDR3 nucleotides: TGTGCCAGCAGTTTAACTGGGCAGTATAGCAATCAGCCCCAGCATTTT. Its protein is CASSLTGQYSNQPQHF.

The chain links TRBV28 to TRBJ1-6; D is perhaps TRBD1 (5 bases). CDR1 and CDR2 (germline): MDHEN, SYDVKM. The CDR3 extends over 16 amino acids. V dropped 6 bases and J dropped 6 bases, with 18 bases sitting between them. In DNA form, the CDR3 reads TGTGCCAGCAGCTCCGACCGGGGGTGGGTTAATTCACCCCTCCACTTT. Protein product: CASSSDRGWVNSPLHF. The full variable domain, its missing parts supplied by reference TRBV28 and TRBJ1-6, is DVKVTQSSRYLVKRTGEKVFLECVQDMDHENMFWYRQDPGLGLRLIYFSYDVKMKEKGDIPEGYSVSREKKERFSLILESASTNQTSMYLCASSSDRGWVNSPLHFGNGTRLTVT.